The entry that follows covers one T cell receptor beta chain sequence. This sample is part of a study of technical replicates of blood from a handful of donors. The ends lost 6 bases at V and 2 bases at J; junction bases unmatched: 10. Germline CDR1 MNHEY, CDR2 SVGAGI. CDR3 size: 15 residues. The method was immunoSEQ multiplex PCR; TCRdb's version includes in-frame clones alone and lacks a portion of them. The data hold about 75,000 clones, with approximately 90% observed a single time. What was sequenced was PBMCs. The TCR comes from a human donor in good health. Some clones in this sample may be carry-over from other donors' samples. The J gene is TRBJ2-7, the V gene TRBV6-5; 7 positions agree with TRBD2. In DNA form, the CDR3 reads TGTGCCAGCAGCCGCGGGGCTAGCGGTACCTACGAGCAGTACTTC. Translating it yields CASSRGASGTYEQYF.